Shown below are 9 T cell receptor beta chains from a single sample sequenced in a study of blood T cell repertoires in COVID-19. Clones were read by immunoSEQ multiplex PCR, and TCRdb kept only the in-frame ones, dropping some. The sample holds about 220,000 clones, around 88% seen once. Sequenced sample: PBMCs or T cells enriched from blood (not recorded which). All receptors come from a woman between 45 and 60 years old with acute COVID-19.

The chain joins TRBV27 to TRBJ1-5, with D unresolved. The CDR3 covers 13 residues. V was pared by 2 bases and J by 6 bases, with 8 bases between. Germline-derived CDR1 and CDR2 are MNHEY and SMNVEV (reference sequence). The CDR3 DNA sequence: TGTGCCAGCAGTTTAAATCTTTTTCAGCCCCAGCATTTT. This sequence encodes CASSLNLFQPQHF.

The genes are TRBV3-1 (or the pseudogene TRBV3-2) and TRBJ2-7; TRBD1 aligns across 11 bases. The CDR3 extends over 17 amino acids. Germline trimming cut 3 bases from V and 4 bases from J; bases unmatched to any gene: 11. CDR1 and CDR2 (germline): LGHDT, YNNKEL (reference sequence). The CDR3 reads CASSHLLPGQGVYEQYF. The CDR3 nucleotides are TGTGCCAGCAGCCACCTGTTGCCGGGACAGGGGGTTTACGAGCAGTACTTC.

The chain has TRBV19 and TRBJ2-2; TRBD1 is a possible D gene (6 bases). V lost 3 bases to trimming and J lost 5 bases, with 10 bases between them. Per the germline V gene, CDR1 is LNHDA and CDR2 is SQIVND (reference sequence). This CDR3 comprises 14 residues. CDR3 in DNA: TGTGCCAGTAGTATTGCAGGGGTGACCGGGGAGCTGTTTTTT. Translation gives CASSIAGVTGELFF.

The chain couples TRBV3-1 (or the pseudogene TRBV3-2) to TRBJ1-2; a weak D match, TRBD1 (6 bases). V was cut by 3 bases and J by 4 bases, with 12 bases left in between. The germline gives CDR1 LGHDT, CDR2 YNNKEL (reference sequence). This CDR3 has 14 amino acids. The CDR3 is CASSQGGGPYGYTF. CDR3 DNA sequence: TGTGCCAGCAGCCAGGGCGGGGGGCCCTATGGCTACACCTTC.

The chain has TRBV9 and TRBJ2-3, with D maybe TRBD2 (6 bases). This CDR3 comprises 16 residues. V shed 0 bases and J shed 3 bases, with 14 bases lying between them. Germline V CDR1 and CDR2: SGDLS, YYNGEE. Here the CDR3 DNA reads TGTGCCAGCAGCGTAGCGATTTCCCGGGGGACAGATACGCAGTATTTT. It is translated as CASSVAISRGTDTQYF. The full variable domain, rest sourced from reference TRBV9 and TRBJ2-3, is DSGVTQTPKHLITATGQRVTLRCSPRSGDLSVYWYQQSLDQGLQFLIQYYNGEERAKGNILERFSAQQFPDLHSELNLSSLELGDSALYFCASSVAISRGTDTQYFGPGTRLTVL.

The genes are TRBV2 and TRBJ1-6; a possible D gene is TRBD1 (6 bases). There are 13 residues in the CDR3. Germline values: CDR1 SNHLY, CDR2 FYNNEI. V lost 8 bases and J 8 bases, leaving 13 bases between the germline ends. DNA of the CDR3: TGTGCCAGCGGGGTCCGACAGGATTCACCCCTCCACTTT. Residues: CASGVRQDSPLHF.

This chain uses TRBV19 with TRBJ1-5, with TRBD1 matching 9 bases. Germline V gene lookup returns CDR1 LNHDA and CDR2 SQIVND (reference sequence). CDR3 length: 15 amino acids. Trimming cost V 3 bases and J 7 bases; bases outside gene matches: 7. CDR3 in DNA: TGTGCCAGTAGTATGGGACAGGGTGTGCGCCAGCCCCAGCATTTT. This sequence encodes CASSMGQGVRQPQHF.

This chain uses TRBV28 with TRBJ2-3, with TRBD2 matching 13 bases. J was trimmed by 1 base and V by 1 base; bases with no gene match: 5. Germline loops: CDR1 MDHEN, CDR2 SYDVKM. This CDR3 comprises 18 residues. CDR3 nucleotide sequence: TGTGCCAGCAGTTTATATCGGACTAGCGGGAGCGGCACAGATACGCAGTATTTT. Its protein is CASSLYRTSGSGTDTQYF. Full variable domain (missing parts from reference TRBV28 and TRBJ2-3): DVKVTQSSRYLVKRTGEKVFLECVQDMDHENMFWYRQDPGLGLRLIYFSYDVKMKEKGDIPEGYSVSREKKERFSLILESASTNQTSMYLCASSLYRTSGSGTDTQYFGPGTRLTVL.

The CDR3 here is CASSLELNTDTQYF. CDR3 coding DNA: TGTGCCAGCAGCTTGGAACTGAACACAGATACGCAGTATTTT. The gene calls are TRBV5-4 and TRBJ2-3; D remains ambiguous. V lost 0 bases to trimming and J lost 2 bases, with 7 bases between them. CDR3 length equals 14 residues. The germline V gene encodes CDR1 SGHNT and CDR2 YYREEE (reference sequence).